A single sample is the source of the 20 T cell receptor beta chains below, sequenced in a study of response to subunit inactivated influenza vaccine. Via MiXCR, TCRdb re-called the RT-PCR reads, giving one row per CDR3 protein. The data show under 950,000 distinct CDR3 sequences, with roughly 20% seen just once and about 9.4% held by the top ten. Sequencing used PBMCs from blood, obtained 5 days after vaccination. Source of these receptors: a man over 45 who received an inactivated influenza vaccine.

A single count supports this clonotype. V usage is TRBV14 and J usage is TRBJ2-3; D is perhaps TRBD2 (5 bases). This CDR3 region has 15 residues. The V end was cut by 4 bases, the J end by 0 bases, with 11 bases between. CDR1 SGHDN and CDR2 FVKESK come from the germline V gene. The CDR3 protein is CASSPRVHSTDTQYF. The CDR3 coding sequence is TGTGCCAGCAGCCCGAGGGTCCATAGCACAGATACGCAGTATTTT.

This clonotype was found many times. The rearrangement links TRBV12-3 or TRBV12-4 to TRBJ2-1; D call uncertain. V lost 2 bases to trimming and J lost 5 bases, with 10 bases between them. The CDR3 has 14 amino acids. CDR3: CASSLNSRHNEQFF. CDR3 in DNA: TGTGCCAGCAGTTTAAATTCCCGTCACAATGAGCAGTTCTTC.

The rearrangement links TRBV12-3 or TRBV12-4 to TRBJ1-1; D gene uncertain. This CDR3 has 14 residues. V was pared by 2 bases and J by 5 bases, with 12 bases between. The CDR3 reads CASSLKWGKTEAFF. The CDR3 DNA sequence: TGTGCCAGCAGTTTAAAGTGGGGAAAGACTGAAGCTTTCTTT.

The CDR3 sequence is CSEILLAGVSYEQYF. Written as DNA, the CDR3 is TGCAGTGAAATCCTACTAGCGGGGGTTTCCTACGAGCAGTACTTC. The genes are TRBV20-1 and TRBJ2-7; 11 bases align to TRBD2. Germline CDR1 reads DFQATT; CDR2 reads SNEGSKA (reference sequence). With V trimmed by 7 bases and J by 1 base, 9 bases remained unmatched. This CDR3 has 15 residues.

The chain couples TRBV4-3 to TRBJ2-7; 9 nucleotides match TRBD1. The germline V gene encodes CDR1 LGHNA and CDR2 YSLEER. The junction had 13 bases not matched to a gene; V was cut back by 2 bases and J by 5 bases. This CDR3 has 17 residues. The CDR3 here is CASSQSQGAKPYHEQYF. The CDR3 nucleotides read TGCGCCAGCAGCCAATCACAGGGGGCGAAACCCTACCACGAGCAGTACTTC.

This clonotype was detected only a few times. This chain links TRBV12-3 or TRBV12-4 with TRBJ2-3; either TRBD1 or TRBD2 may supply D (5 bases each). The CDR3 is 15 amino acids. Trimming took 3 bases from V and 4 from J, leaving 14 bases between them. This CDR3 is CASSFQGGSADTQYF. CDR3 coding DNA: TGTGCCAGCAGTTTTCAGGGCGGGTCAGCAGATACGCAGTATTTT.

The table lists this clonotype with many counts. The V call is TRBV25-1, the J call TRBJ2-2; D may be TRBD2 (5 bases). Trimming shortened V by 6 bases and J by 6 bases, and 11 bases separated the two germline ends. Germline CDR1 is MGHDK and CDR2 is SYGVNS. The CDR3 is 13 residues long. CDR3 amino acids: CASSRWESGELFF. The CDR3 DNA is TGTGCCAGCAGCCGTTGGGAGTCCGGGGAGCTGTTTTTT.

This clonotype was counted only a few times. V is TRBV7-2 and J is TRBJ1-2, with 7 bases that match TRBD1. The CDR3 is 14 amino acids. After removal of 3 bases from V and 6 bases from J, the junction contained 7 bases not matched to a gene. Germline lookup yields CDR1 SGHTA and CDR2 FQGNSA. CDR3 sequence reads: CASSFQTGMDGYTF. Here the CDR3 DNA reads TGTGCCAGCAGCTTCCAGACAGGGATGGATGGCTACACCTTC.

The rearrangement links TRBV27 to TRBJ1-5, with D possibly being TRBD1 (6 bases). The germline CDR1 and CDR2 sequences are MNHEY and SMNVEV (reference sequence). V dropped 0 bases and J dropped 1 base, with 7 bases sitting between them. CDR3 length equals 15 residues. This chain's CDR3 is CASSLSTGSNQPQHF. CDR3 bases: TGTGCCAGCAGTTTATCTACAGGGAGCAATCAGCCCCAGCATTTT.

The chain couples TRBV3-1 to TRBJ2-7; 7 positions match TRBD1. This CDR3 has 13 amino acids. The J segment lost 6 bases and the V segment lost 6 bases, leaving 8 bases of the junction unmatched. The V gene's germline CDR1 is LGHDT and CDR2 YNNKEL (reference sequence). The CDR3 DNA follows: TGTGCCAGCAGGGAGACAGGGTCTGGCGAGCAGTACTTC. Its protein is CASRETGSGEQYF.

The rearrangement links TRBV10-3 to TRBJ2-7, with 9 bases aligning to TRBD1. Germline CDR1 ENHRY, CDR2 SYGVKD. CDR3 length: 18 residues. V was pared by 6 bases and J by 1 base, with 16 bases of the junction left unmatched. Here the CDR3 reads CAIRGDQTRQGVSYEQYF. CDR3 bases: TGTGCCATCAGGGGAGACCAGACTAGACAGGGGGTTTCCTACGAGCAGTACTTC.

CDR3 amino acids: CASSLGQLFSGANVLTF. CDR3 coding DNA: TGTGCCAGCAGCCTGGGACAGCTTTTCTCTGGGGCCAACGTCCTGACTTTC. The genes are TRBV12-3 or TRBV12-4 and TRBJ2-6; TRBD1 matches at 7 bases. V gave up 6 bases and J gave up 0 bases; unmatched junction bases: 8. This CDR3 contains 17 residues.

V is TRBV7-7 and J is TRBJ2-2; D is perhaps TRBD1 (6 bases). Trimming stripped 5 bases from V and 3 bases from J, with 10 bases between. The CDR3 has 14 residues. Germline V gene data show CDR1 as SSHAT and CDR2 as FNYEAQ (reference sequence). For the CDR3, the DNA is TGTGCCAGCAGCCCAAAGGGGGACACCGGGGAGCTGTTTTTT. It is translated as CASSPKGDTGELFF.

This clonotype turned up a few times. This sequence joins TRBV19 and TRBJ2-2; the match to TRBD2 covers 10 bases. Germline V lookup: CDR1 LNHDA, CDR2 SQIVND (reference sequence). The length of the CDR3 is 20 residues. J was trimmed by 3 bases and V by 0 bases; bases with no gene match: 13. The CDR3 DNA reads TGTGCCAGTAGTATAGATCTGTGGGCTAGCGGGAGTGAGCACACCGGGGAGCTGTTTTTT. This gives the protein CASSIDLWASGSEHTGELFF.

There are a few counts of this clonotype. V usage is TRBV20-1 and J usage is TRBJ2-7; TRBD1 aligns across 10 bases. The CDR3 contains 14 residues. The germline V gene has CDR1 DFQATT and CDR2 SNEGSKA (reference sequence). Losses at the gene ends were 4 bases for V and 6 bases for J; bases not matched to a gene: 9. CDR3 coding DNA: TGCAGTGCTAAACTGACAGGGGGCCCAGGCGAGCAGTACTTC. Protein: CSAKLTGGPGEQYF.

This clonotype was observed many times. The CDR3 sequence: CASGQSKGLYGYTF. For the CDR3, the DNA is TGTGCCAGCGGACAGTCAAAGGGTCTCTATGGCTACACCTTC. V gene TRBV12-3 or TRBV12-4 combines with J gene TRBJ1-2; weak D call: TRBD1 (6 bases). The V and J ends lost 8 bases and 4 bases respectively, with 17 bases between them. The length of the CDR3 is 14 residues.

The chain uses TRBV29-1 and TRBJ2-3, with 9 bases matching TRBD2. V shed 5 bases and J 4 bases; nucleotides not matched to a gene: 10. The length of the CDR3 is 15 residues. CDR1 and CDR2 from the germline V gene are SQVTM and ANQGSEA. The CDR3 DNA follows: TGCAGCGTTCTTGATGCGGGAGGGCCTTCAGATACGCAGTATTTT. Translated, it gives CSVLDAGGPSDTQYF.

This clonotype was detected a few times. CDR3 nucleotides: TGCAGCGTTGAAGATCGGGCGTATTGGGACGGGAGCTCCTACGAGCAGTACTTC. Translated: CSVEDRAYWDGSSYEQYF. V usage is TRBV29-1 and J usage is TRBJ2-7; D perhaps matches TRBD2 (6 bases). There are 18 residues in the CDR3. Deletions cut 0 bases from V and 0 bases from J, with 21 bases between. CDR1 and CDR2 (germline): SQVTM, ANQGSEA.

This clonotype was seen a few times. The chain combines TRBV12-3 or TRBV12-4 with TRBJ2-3, with D unclear. V was pared by 8 bases and J by 0 bases, with 9 bases between. The CDR3 length is 13 residues. The CDR3 nucleotides read TGTGCCAGCGAATCACATAGCACAGATACGCAGTATTTT. Translating it yields CASESHSTDTQYF.

The rearrangement joins TRBV29-1 to TRBJ1-2, with D tentatively TRBD1 (6 bases). Germline CDR1 SQVTM, CDR2 ANQGSEA. The CDR3 loop spans 11 amino acids. Trimming took off 5 bases at V and 7 bases at J, with 11 bases between the two ends. The CDR3 loop is CSVLSGAGYTF. The DNA for the CDR3 is TGCAGCGTTCTCTCAGGGGCTGGCTACACCTTC.